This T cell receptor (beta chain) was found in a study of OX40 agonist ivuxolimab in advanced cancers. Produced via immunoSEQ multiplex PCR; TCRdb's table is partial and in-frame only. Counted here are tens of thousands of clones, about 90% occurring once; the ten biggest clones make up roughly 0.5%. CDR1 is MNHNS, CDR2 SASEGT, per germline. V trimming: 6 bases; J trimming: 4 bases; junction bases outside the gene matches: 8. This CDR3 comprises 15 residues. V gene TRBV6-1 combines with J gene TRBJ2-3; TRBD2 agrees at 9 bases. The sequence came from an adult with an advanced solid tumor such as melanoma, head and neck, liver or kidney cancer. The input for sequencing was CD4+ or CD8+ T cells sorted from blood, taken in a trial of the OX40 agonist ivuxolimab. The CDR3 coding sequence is TGTGCCAGCAGCCGGATAGCGGGAGTATCAGATACGCAGTATTTT. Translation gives CASSRIAGVSDTQYF.